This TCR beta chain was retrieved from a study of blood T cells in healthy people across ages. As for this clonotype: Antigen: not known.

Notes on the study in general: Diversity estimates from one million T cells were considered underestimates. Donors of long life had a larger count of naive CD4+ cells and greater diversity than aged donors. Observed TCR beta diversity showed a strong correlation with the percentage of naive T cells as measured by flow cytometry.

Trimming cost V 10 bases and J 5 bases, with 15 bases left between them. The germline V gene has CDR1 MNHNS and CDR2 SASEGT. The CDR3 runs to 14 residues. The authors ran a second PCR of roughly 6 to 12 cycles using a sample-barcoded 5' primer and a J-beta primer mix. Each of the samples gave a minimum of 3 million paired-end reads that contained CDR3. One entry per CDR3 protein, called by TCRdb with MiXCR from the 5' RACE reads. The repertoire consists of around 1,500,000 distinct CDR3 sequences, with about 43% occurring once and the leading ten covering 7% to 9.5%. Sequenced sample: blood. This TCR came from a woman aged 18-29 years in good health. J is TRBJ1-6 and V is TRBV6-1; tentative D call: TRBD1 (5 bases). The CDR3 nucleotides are TGTGCCACCCCGGGACTGATTAATAATTCACCCCTCCACTTT. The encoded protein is CATPGLINNSPLHF.